This T cell receptor (beta chain) was sequenced for a study of cytomegalovirus exposure and HLA in healthy donors. Overall study findings and caveats: Some segments of the V type, notably TRBV6-2 and TRBV6-3, were excluded as indistinguishable.

This clone was picked up a small number of times. Its antigen is not known. Sampled while nominally healthy, donors likely had unrecorded immune exposures. Trimming took 2 bases from V and 7 from J, leaving 14 bases between them. This CDR3 is built from 14 residues. Germline CDR1 SGHTA, CDR2 FQGTGA. The PCR contained 60 Vbeta and 13 Jbeta primers. Some clones are missing from TCRdb's copy, which holds only in-frame ones; the method was immunoSEQ multiplex PCR. The repertoire holds nearly 110,000 clones, 65% to 85% seen once, with 2.5% to 3.5% in the top ten. The sequencing sample was made of PBMCs. The clonotype originates from a male donor in good health and CMV-seropositive. This chain connects TRBV7-3 to TRBJ1-2; tentative D call: TRBD1 (6 bases). CDR3 sequence (DNA): TGTGCCAGCAGCTTACTGGTGGGGGCGGGTGGCTACACCTTC. Translated: CASSLLVGAGGYTF.